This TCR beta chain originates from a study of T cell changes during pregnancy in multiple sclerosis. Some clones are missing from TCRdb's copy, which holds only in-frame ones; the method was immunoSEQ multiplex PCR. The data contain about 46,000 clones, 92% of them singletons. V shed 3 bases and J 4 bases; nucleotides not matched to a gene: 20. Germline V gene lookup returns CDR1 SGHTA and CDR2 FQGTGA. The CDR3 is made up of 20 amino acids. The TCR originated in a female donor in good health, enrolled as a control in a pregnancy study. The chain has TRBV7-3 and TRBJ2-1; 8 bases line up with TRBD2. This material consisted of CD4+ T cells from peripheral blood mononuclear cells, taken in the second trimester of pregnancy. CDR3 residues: CASSFAPRGSGDHEYNEQFF. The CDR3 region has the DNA TGTGCCAGCAGCTTCGCCCCGCGGGGTAGCGGGGACCATGAATACAATGAGCAGTTCTTC.